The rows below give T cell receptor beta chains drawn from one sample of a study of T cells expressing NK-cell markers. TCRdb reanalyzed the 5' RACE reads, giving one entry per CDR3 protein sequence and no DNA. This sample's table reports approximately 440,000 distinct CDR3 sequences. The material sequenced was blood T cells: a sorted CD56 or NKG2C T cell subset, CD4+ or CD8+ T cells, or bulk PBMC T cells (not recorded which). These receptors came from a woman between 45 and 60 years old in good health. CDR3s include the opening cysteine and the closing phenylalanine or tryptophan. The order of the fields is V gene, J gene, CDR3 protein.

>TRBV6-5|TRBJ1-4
CASSSWGGNEKLFF
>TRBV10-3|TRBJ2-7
CAISSGGLEQYF
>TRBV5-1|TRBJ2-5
CASGVTADGNQETQYF
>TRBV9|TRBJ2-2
CASSPRGDTGTGELFF
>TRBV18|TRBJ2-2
CASSQREVATGELFF
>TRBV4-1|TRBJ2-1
CASSQAPPGVAYNEQFF
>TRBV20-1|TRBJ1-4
CSANRAPNEKLFF
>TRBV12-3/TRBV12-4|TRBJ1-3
CASSKRDGGNTIYF
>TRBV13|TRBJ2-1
CASKPSALTGNEQFF
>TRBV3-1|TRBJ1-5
CASSPGPSNQPQHF
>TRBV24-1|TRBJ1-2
CATSGGQGADYGYTF
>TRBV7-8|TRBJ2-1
CASRQGRGEFF
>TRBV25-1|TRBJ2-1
CASSESKDTQYSPYNEQFF